This TCR beta chain was sequenced for a study of CD4 T cell repertoires in COVID-19. Study observations and caveats: Between about 6 and 28% of SARS-CoV-2 clonotypes also appeared in SARS-CoV and/or HKU1 spike cultures. Several top expanded SARS-CoV-2-reactive clonotypes were shared by two or three memory subsets.

On this clone: As yet, its antigen is unknown.

Produced via immunoSEQ multiplex PCR; TCRdb's table is partial and in-frame only. The top ten hold around 0.59% of the sample, which has some 80,000 clones, around 82% seen once. These patients had recovered from COVID-19 ranging mild to severe. No culture step preceded sequencing of the ex vivo isolated memory T cells. Germline lookup yields CDR1 SGHTA and CDR2 FQGTGA. With 5 bases removed from V and 7 bases from J, the gap between germline ends came to 14 bases. CDR3 length: 13 residues. The rearrangement joins TRBV7-3 to TRBJ1-2; a weak D match, TRBD1 (5 bases). The receptor was derived from a human donor who had COVID-19. The sample was CD4+ T cells from peripheral blood, taken after recovery from COVID-19. CDR3 loop: CASSPGGRGGYTF. CDR3 sequence (DNA): TGTGCCAGCAGCCCGGGGGGTAGGGGTGGCTACACCTTC. Combining the CDR3 with reference TRBV7-3 and TRBJ1-2 gives the whole variable domain GAGVSQTPSNKVTEKGKYVELRCDPISGHTALYWYRQSLGQGPEFLIYFQGTGAADDSGLPNDRFFAVRPEGSVSTLKIQRTERGDSAVYLCASSPGGRGGYTFGSGTRLTVV.